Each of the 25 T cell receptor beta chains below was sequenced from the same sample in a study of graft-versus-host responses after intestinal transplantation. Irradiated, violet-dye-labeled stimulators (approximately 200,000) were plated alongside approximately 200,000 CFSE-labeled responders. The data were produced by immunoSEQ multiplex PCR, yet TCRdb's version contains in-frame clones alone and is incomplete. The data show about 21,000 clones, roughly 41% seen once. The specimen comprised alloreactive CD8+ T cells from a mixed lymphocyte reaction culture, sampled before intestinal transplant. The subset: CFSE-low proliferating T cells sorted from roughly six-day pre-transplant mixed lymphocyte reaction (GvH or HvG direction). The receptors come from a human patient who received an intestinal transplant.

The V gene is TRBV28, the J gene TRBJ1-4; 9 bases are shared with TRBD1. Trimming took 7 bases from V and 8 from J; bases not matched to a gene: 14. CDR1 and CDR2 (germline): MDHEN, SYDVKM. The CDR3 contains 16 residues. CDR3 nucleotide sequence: TGTGCCAGCACTACTCTACCTACAGGGGGCGACGAAAAACTGTTTTTT. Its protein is CASTTLPTGGDEKLFF.

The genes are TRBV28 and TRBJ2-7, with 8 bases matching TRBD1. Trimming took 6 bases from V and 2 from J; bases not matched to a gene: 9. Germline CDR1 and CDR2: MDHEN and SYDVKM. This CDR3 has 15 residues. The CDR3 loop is CASRHDRGRTYEQYF. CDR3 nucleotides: TGTGCCAGCAGGCACGACAGGGGAAGGACCTACGAGCAGTACTTC.

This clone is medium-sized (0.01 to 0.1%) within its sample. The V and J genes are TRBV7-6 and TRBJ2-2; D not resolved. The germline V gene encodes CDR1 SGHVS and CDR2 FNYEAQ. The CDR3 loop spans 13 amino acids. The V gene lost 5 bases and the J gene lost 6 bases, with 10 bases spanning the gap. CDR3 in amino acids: CASSVGAPGELFF. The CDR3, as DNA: TGTGCCAGCAGCGTCGGAGCCCCCGGGGAGCTGTTTTTT. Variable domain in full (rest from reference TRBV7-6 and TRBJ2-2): GAGVSQSPRYKVTKRGQDVALRCDPISGHVSLYWYRQALGQGPEFLTYFNYEAQQDKSGLPNDRFSAERPEGSISTLTIQRTEQRDSAMYRCASSVGAPGELFFGEGSRLTVL.

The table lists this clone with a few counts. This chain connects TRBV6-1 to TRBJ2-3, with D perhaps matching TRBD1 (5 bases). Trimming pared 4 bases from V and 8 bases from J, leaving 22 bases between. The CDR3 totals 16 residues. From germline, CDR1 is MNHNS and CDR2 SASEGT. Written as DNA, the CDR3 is TGTGCCAGCAGTGCGTCAGCCAGTGCCAGGGTCCCTACGCAGTATTTT. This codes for CASSASASARVPTQYF.

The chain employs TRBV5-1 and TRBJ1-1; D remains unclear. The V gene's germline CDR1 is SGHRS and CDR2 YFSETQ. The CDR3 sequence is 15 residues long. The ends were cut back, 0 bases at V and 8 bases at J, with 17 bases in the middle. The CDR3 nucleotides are TGCGCCAGCAGCTTGGCTGTCCGGGATGCAAAAGAAGCTTTCTTT. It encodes CASSLAVRDAKEAFF.

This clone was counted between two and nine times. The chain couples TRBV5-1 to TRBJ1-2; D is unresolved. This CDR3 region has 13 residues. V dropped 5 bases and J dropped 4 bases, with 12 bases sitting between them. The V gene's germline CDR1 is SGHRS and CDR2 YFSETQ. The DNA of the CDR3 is TGCGCCAGCAGTCGAACCGGACCCTATGGCTACACCTTC. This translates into CASSRTGPYGYTF.

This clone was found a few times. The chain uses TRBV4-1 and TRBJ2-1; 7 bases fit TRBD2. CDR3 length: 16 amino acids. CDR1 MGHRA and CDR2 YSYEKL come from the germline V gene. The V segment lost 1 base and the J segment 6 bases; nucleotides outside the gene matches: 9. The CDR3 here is CASSQVGEGRGNEQFF. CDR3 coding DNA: TGCGCCAGCAGCCAAGTGGGGGAGGGCCGGGGCAATGAGCAGTTCTTC.

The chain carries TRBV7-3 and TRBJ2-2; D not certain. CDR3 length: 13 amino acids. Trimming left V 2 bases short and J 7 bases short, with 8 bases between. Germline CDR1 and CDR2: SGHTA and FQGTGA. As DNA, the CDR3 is TGTGCCAGCAGCTTAGCCGTTAACGGGGAGCTGTTTTTT. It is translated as CASSLAVNGELFF.

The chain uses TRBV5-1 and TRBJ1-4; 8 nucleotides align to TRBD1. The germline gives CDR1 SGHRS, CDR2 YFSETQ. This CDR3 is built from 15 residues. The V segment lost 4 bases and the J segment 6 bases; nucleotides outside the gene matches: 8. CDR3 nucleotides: TGCGCCAGCAGCCCGAGACAGGGGCAATATGAAAAACTGTTTTTT. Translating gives CASSPRQGQYEKLFF. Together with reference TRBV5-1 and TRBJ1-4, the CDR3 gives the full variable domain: KAGVTQTPRYLIKTRGQQVTLSCSPISGHRSVSWYQQTPGQGLQFLFEYFSETQRNKGNFPGRFSGRQFSNSRSEMNVSTLELGDSALYLCASSPRQGQYEKLFFGSGTQLSVL.

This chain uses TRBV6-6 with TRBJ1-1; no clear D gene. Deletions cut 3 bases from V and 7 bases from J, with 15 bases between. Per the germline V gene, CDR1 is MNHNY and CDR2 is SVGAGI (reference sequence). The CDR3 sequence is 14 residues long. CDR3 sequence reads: CASSYIGEKGEAFF. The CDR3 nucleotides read TGTGCCAGCAGTTATATCGGGGAAAAGGGTGAAGCTTTCTTT.

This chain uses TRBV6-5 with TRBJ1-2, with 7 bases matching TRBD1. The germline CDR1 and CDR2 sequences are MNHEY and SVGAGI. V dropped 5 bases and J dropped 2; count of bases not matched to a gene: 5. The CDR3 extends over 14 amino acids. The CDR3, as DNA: TGTGCCAGCAGTCCTACAGGGGCCAACTATGGCTACACCTTC. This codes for CASSPTGANYGYTF.

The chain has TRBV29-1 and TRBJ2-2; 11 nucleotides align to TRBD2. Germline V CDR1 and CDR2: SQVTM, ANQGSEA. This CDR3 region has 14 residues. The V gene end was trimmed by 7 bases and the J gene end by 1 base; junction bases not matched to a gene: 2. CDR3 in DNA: TGCAGCGCCCTAGCGGGAGGGAACACCGGGGAGCTGTTTTTT. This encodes CSALAGGNTGELFF.

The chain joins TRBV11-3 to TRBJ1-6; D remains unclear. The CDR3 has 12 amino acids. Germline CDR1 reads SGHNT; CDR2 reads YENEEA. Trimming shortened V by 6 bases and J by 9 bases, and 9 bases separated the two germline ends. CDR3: CASSFERSPLHF. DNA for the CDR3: TGTGCCAGCAGTTTTGAGCGTTCACCCCTCCACTTT.

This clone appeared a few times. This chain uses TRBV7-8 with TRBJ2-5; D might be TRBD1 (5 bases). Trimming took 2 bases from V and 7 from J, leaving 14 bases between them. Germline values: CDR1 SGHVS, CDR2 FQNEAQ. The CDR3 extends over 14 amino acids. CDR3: CASSLTTGLGTQYF. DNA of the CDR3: TGTGCCAGCAGCTTAACAACAGGTTTAGGGACCCAGTACTTC.

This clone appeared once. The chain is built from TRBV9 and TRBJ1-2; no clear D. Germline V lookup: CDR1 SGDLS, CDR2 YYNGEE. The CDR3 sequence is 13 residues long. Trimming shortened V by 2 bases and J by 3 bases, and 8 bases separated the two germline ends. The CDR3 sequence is CASSVSPDYGYTF. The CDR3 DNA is TGTGCCAGCAGCGTCTCCCCCGACTATGGCTACACCTTC. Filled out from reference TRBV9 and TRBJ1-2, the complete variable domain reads DSGVTQTPKHLITATGQRVTLRCSPRSGDLSVYWYQQSLDQGLQFLIQYYNGEERAKGNILERFSAQQFPDLHSELNLSSLELGDSALYFCASSVSPDYGYTFGSGTRLTVV.

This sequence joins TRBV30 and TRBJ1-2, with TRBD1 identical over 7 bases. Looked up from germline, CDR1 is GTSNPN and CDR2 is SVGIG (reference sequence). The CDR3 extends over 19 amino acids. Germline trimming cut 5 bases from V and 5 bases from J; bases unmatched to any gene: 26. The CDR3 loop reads CAWGAPPGGKSTRGYGYTF. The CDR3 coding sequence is TGTGCCTGGGGTGCCCCCCCGGGGGGAAAGTCGACCAGGGGGTATGGCTACACCTTC.

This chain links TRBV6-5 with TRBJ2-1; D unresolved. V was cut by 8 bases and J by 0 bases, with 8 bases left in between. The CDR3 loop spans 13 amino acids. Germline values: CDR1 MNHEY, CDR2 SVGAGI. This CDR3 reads CASAKGSYNEQFF. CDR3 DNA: TGTGCCAGCGCAAAGGGCTCCTACAATGAGCAGTTCTTC.

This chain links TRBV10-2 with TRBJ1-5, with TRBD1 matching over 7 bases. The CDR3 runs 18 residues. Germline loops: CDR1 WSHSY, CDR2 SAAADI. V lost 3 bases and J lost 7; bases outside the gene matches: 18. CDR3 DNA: TGCGCCAGCAGTGACAGGGGGGGCTCGCACGCAGGAAGGCAGCCCCAGCATTTT. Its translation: CASSDRGGSHAGRQPQHF.

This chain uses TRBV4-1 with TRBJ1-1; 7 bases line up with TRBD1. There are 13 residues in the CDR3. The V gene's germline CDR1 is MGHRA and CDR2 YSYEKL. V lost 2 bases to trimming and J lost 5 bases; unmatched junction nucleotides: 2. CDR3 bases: TGCGCCAGCAGCCAACCCAGGGGGACTGAAGCTTTCTTT. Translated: CASSQPRGTEAFF.

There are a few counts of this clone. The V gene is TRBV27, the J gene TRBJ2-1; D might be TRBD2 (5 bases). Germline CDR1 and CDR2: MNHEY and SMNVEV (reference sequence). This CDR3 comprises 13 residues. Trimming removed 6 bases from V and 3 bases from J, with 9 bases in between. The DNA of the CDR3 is TGTGCCAGCAGCCTTGGAGGCTACAATGAGCAGTTCTTC. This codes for CASSLGGYNEQFF.

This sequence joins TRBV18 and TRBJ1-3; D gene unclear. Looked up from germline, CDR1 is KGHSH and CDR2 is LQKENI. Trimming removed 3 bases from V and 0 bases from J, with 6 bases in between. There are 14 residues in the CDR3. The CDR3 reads CASSPASSGNTIYF. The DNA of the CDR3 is TGTGCCAGCTCACCGGCGAGCTCTGGAAACACCATATATTTT.

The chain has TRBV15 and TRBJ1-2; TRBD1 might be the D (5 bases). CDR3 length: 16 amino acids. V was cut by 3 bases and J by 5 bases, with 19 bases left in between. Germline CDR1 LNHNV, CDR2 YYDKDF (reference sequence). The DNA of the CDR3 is TGTGCCACCAGCAGGCCTCACGAGGGGATTCAGTATGGCTACACCTTC. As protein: CATSRPHEGIQYGYTF. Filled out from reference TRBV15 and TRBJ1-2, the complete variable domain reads DAMVIQNPRYQVTQFGKPVTLSCSQTLNHNVMYWYQQKSSQAPKLLFHYYDKDFNNEADTPDNFQSRRPNTSFCFLDIRSPGLGDTAMYLCATSRPHEGIQYGYTFGSGTRLTVV.

The CDR3: CASSRDSYGYTF. In nucleotides, the CDR3 is TGTGCCAGCAGCCGGGACTCCTATGGCTACACCTTC. The V call is TRBV9, the J call TRBJ1-2, with D possibly being TRBD1 (5 bases). Germline CDR1 and CDR2: SGDLS and YYNGEE. V was cut by 4 bases and J by 4 bases, with 8 bases left in between. The CDR3 has 12 residues.

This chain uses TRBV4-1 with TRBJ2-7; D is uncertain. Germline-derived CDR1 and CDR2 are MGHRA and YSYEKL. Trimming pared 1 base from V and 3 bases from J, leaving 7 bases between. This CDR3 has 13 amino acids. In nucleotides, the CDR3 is TGCGCCAGCAGCCAAGGACGGAGCTACGAGCAGTACTTC. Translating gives CASSQGRSYEQYF.

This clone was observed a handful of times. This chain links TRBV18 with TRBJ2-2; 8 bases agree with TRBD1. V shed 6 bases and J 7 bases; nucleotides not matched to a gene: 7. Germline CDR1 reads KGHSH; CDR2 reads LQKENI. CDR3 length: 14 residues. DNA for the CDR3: TGTGCCAGCTCGCAACAGGGGGACGTCGGGGAGCTGTTTTTT. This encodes CASSQQGDVGELFF.